Listed below are T cell receptor beta chains from one sample, sequenced in a study of control samples from healthy donors and cancer patients. The protocol was immunoSEQ multiplex PCR, while the TCRdb copy is restricted to in-frame clones and leaves out a portion. The sample lists some 130,000 clones; roughly 92% were seen once. Input material: blood. Source of these receptors: a man aged 30-40 years in good health. Both conserved end residues are part of each CDR3. Fields, in order: J gene, clone size, V gene, D gene, CDR3 DNA, CDR3 protein. D genes are given only for firm matches. A row's size may be missing; if present it is once, few, many or a size class.

TRBJ2-7	-	TRBV4-3	TRBD2	TGCGCCAGCAGCCAGTTAGCGGGAGGAGCCTACGAGCAGTACTTC	CASSQLAGGAYEQYF
TRBJ2-5	-	TRBV12-5	-	TGTGCTAGTGGTACAACGGCTCAGGCTAGGAGCCCAGGGGAGACCCAGTACTTC	CASGTTAQARSPGETQYF
TRBJ2-7	-	TRBV25-1	-	TGTGCCAGCAGTGAAACAGGTATCCTTGCCTACGAGCAGTACTTC	CASSETGILAYEQYF
TRBJ2-7	once	TRBV3-1/TRBV3-2	-	TGTGCCAGCAGCCGGCTCGATAGCTACGAGCAGTACTTC	CASSRLDSYEQYF
TRBJ1-1	-	TRBV7-8	-	TGTGCCAGCAGCTCCTCAGACGTTTACACTGAAGCTTTCTTT	CASSSSDVYTEAFF
TRBJ2-7	-	TRBV4-2	-	TGTGCCAGCAGCCAAGATCCGGACATACTAACCTACGAGCAGTACTTC	CASSQDPDILTYEQYF
TRBJ1-5	-	TRBV19	-	TGTGCCAGTAGCCCCTCAGGGACCCGTGTAGGGAAGGGTCAGCCCCAGCATTTT	CASSPSGTRVGKGQPQHF
TRBJ2-5	-	TRBV29-1	-	TGCAGCGGGGCAAAAAGTCCCAGGGAGACCCAGTACTTC	CSGAKSPRETQYF
TRBJ1-2	-	TRBV5-1	TRBD1	TGCGCCAGCAGCTTGGGCCCCGATCGACAGGGGGCCCTAGGCTACACCTTC	CASSLGPDRQGALGYTF
TRBJ1-1	once	TRBV4-2	-	TGTGCCAGCAGCCAACTTGCACAGGAGAACACTGAAGCTTTCTTT	CASSQLAQENTEAFF
TRBJ2-7	-	TRBV3-1/TRBV3-2	TRBD1	TGTGCCAGCAGCCGTTCCTCAGGGGGCGAGCAGTACTTC	CASSRSSGGEQYF
TRBJ1-5	-	TRBV6-5	-	TGTGCCAGCGCTGCGGCAGATTATAGCAATCAGCCCCAGCATTTT	CASAAADYSNQPQHF
TRBJ1-1	once	TRBV27	TRBD1	TGTGCCAGCACCGAACTCCGACAGGGAAGGAGGGAAGCTTTCTTT	CASTELRQGRREAFF
TRBJ2-7	few	TRBV6-4	-	TGTGCCAGCAGCCCTGGACCACACTCCTACGAGCAGTACTTC	CASSPGPHSYEQYF
TRBJ2-3	-	TRBV11-3	-	TGTGCCAGCAGCTTCCCCGTTCCCATCGATACGCAGTATTTT	CASSFPVPIDTQYF
TRBJ1-1	-	TRBV27	-	TGTGCCAGCAGTTTATTGCGGGGCTCGAACACTGAAGCTTTCTTT	CASSLLRGSNTEAFF
TRBJ1-1	once	TRBV27	-	TGTGCCAGCAGTTTATCAGGATTCCGGGAGGGTGAAGCTTTCTTT	CASSLSGFREGEAFF
TRBJ2-7	-	TRBV28	-	TGTGCCAGCAGTACTGCATACGAGCAGTACTTC	CASSTAYEQYF
TRBJ1-5	-	TRBV28	-	TGTGCCAGCCGAGGGGGACGGGCCCTCAGCCTTTATAGCAATCAGCCCCAGCATTTT	CASRGGRALSLYSNQPQHF
TRBJ2-1	-	TRBV29-1	TRBD2	TGCAGCGTTGAAGGACTAGCGGGAGGGCCAAGCTCCTACAATGAGCAGTTCTTC	CSVEGLAGGPSSYNEQFF
TRBJ2-7	-	TRBV4-2	TRBD2	TGTGCCAGCAGCCAGGCTAGCGGGAGTCACCCTTACGAGCAGTACTTC	CASSQASGSHPYEQYF
TRBJ2-3	-	TRBV2	-	TGTGCCAGCACAAATACCGGTAGTTTGGGTTTTTCGGATACGCAGTATTTT	CASTNTGSLGFSDTQYF
TRBJ1-2	-	TRBV29-1	-	TGCAGCGTTTCGGACACCTTCCGCTACACCTTC	CSVSDTFRYTF